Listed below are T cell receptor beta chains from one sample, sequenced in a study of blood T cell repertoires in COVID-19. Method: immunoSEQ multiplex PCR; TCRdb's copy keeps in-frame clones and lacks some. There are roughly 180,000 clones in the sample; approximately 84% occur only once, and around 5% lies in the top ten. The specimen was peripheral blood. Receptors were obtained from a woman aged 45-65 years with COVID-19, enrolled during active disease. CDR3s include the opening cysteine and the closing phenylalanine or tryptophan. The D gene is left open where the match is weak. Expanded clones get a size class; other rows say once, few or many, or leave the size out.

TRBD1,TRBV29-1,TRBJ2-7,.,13,TGCAGCGTTCCGGGACAGGGGTCCTACGAGCAGTACTTC,CSVPGQGSYEQYF
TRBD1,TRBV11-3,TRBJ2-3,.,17,TGTGCCAGCAGCCGACCCGCAGGGGGCAAGAGCACAGATACGCAGTATTTT,CASSRPAGGKSTDTQYF
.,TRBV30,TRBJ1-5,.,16,TGTGCCTGGAGTGTAGGGGCCCGACGGGTCGATCAGCCCCAGCATTTT,CAWSVGARRVDQPQHF
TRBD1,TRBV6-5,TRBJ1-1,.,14,TGTGCCAGCAGTTACAGGACAGGGTACACTGAAGCTTTCTTT,CASSYRTGYTEAFF
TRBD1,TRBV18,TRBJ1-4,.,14,TGTGCCAGCTCACCTGGGACAGGGGATCAAAAACTGTTTTTT,CASSPGTGDQKLFF
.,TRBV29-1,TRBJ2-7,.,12,TGCAGCGTCCAGGTGGGACTCTACGAGCAGTACTTC,CSVQVGLYEQYF
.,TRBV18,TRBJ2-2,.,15,TGTGCCAGCTCACGAAACAGGGATAACACCGGGGAGCTGTTTTTT,CASSRNRDNTGELFF
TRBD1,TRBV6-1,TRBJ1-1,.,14,TGTGCCAGCAGTGAAGCTACAGGGGTCACTGAAGCTTTCTTT,CASSEATGVTEAFF
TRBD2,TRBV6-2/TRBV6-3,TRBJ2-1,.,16,TGTGCCAGCAGTCTTTCAGCGGGGGCCGCCTACAATGAGCAGTTCTTC,CASSLSAGAAYNEQFF
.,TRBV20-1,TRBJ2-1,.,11,TGCAGTGCTAGACCGGGAGATGAGCAGTTCTTC,CSARPGDEQFF
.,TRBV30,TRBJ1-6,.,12,TGTGCCTGGACCCGGGATAATTCACCCCTCCACTTT,CAWTRDNSPLHF
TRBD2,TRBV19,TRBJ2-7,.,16,TGTGCCAGTAGTCCACCGGGCGGGGGGGCCTCCTACGAGCAGTACTTC,CASSPPGGGASYEQYF
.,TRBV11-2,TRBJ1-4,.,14,TGTGCCAGCAGCCTGGACGACCGAGGGGAAAAACTGTTTTTT,CASSLDDRGEKLFF
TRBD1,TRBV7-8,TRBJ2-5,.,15,TGTGCCAGCAGCTTTGGACAGGGTCAAGGAGAGACCCAGTACTTC,CASSFGQGQGETQYF
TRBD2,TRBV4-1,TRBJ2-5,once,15,TGCGCCAGCAGCCGCTGGACAGCGGGAGAAGAGACCCAGTACTTC,CASSRWTAGEETQYF
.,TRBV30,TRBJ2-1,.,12,TGTGCCCTGGAACATAGCAACAATGAGCAGTTCTTC,CALEHSNNEQFF
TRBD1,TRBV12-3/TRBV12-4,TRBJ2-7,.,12,TGTGCCAGCAGTGGGGACAGGCGCGAGCAGTACTTC,CASSGDRREQYF
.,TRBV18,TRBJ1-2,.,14,TGTGCCAGCTCACCCGTAGGCAGGGAAGGGGGCTACACCTTC,CASSPVGREGGYTF
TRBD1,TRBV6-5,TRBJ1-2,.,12,TGTGCCAGCAGCCGACAGGGATGGGGCTACACCTTC,CASSRQGWGYTF
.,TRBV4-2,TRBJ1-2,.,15,TGTGCCAGCAGCCAAGAGGAGGTCTCGGGCCATGGCTACACCTTC,CASSQEEVSGHGYTF
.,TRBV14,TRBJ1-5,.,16,TGTGCCAGCAGCCTCCAACAGGCGCCTAGCAATCAGCCCCAGCATTTT,CASSLQQAPSNQPQHF
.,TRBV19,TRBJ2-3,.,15,TGTGCCAGTGGGGAAACAGGGGACTTCACAGATACGCAGTATTTT,CASGETGDFTDTQYF
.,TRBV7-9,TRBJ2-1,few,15,TGTGCCAGCAGCTTAGTCGGGGGTGGAAACAATGAGCAGTTCTTC,CASSLVGGGNNEQFF
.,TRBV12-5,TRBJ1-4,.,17,TGTGCTAGTGGTTTGGGGACTGGGGGGGGCCTTGTTGGAAAACTGTTTTTT,CASGLGTGGGLVGKLFF
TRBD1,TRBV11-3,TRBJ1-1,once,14,TGTGCCAGCAGCCGATCGGACAGGGAGTCTGAAGCTTTCTTT,CASSRSDRESEAFF